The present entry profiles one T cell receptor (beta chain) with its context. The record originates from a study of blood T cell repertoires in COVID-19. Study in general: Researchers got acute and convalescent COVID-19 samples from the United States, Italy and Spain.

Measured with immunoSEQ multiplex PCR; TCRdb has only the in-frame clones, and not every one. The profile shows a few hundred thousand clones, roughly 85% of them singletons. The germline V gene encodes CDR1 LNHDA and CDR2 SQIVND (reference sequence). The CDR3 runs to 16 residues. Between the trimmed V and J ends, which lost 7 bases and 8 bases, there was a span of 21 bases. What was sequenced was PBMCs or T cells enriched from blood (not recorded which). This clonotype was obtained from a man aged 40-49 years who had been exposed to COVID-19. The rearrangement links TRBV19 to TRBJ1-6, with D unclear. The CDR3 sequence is CASTDTPRGIYSPLHF. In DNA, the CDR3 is TGTGCCAGTACCGACACGCCTAGAGGGATATATTCACCCCTCCACTTT. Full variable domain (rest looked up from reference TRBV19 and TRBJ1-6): DGGITQSPKYLFRKEGQNVTLSCEQNLNHDAMYWYRQDPGQGLRLIYYSQIVNDFQKGDIAEGYSVSREKKESFPLTVTSAQKNPTAFYLCASTDTPRGIYSPLHFGNGTRLTVT.